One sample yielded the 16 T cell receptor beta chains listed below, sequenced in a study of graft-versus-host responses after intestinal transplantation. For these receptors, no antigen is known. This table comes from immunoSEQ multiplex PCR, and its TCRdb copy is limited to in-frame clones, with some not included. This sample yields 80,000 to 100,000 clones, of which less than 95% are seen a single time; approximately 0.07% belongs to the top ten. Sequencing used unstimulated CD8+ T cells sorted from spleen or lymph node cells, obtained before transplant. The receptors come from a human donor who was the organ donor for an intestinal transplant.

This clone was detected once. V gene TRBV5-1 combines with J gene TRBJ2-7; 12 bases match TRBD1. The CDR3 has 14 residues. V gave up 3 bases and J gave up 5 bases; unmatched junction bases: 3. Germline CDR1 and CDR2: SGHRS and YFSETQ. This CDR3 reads CASSSGQGADEQYF. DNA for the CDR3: TGCGCCAGCAGCTCGGGACAGGGGGCAGACGAGCAGTACTTC. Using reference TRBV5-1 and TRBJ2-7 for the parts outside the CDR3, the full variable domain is KAGVTQTPRYLIKTRGQQVTLSCSPISGHRSVSWYQQTPGQGLQFLFEYFSETQRNKGNFPGRFSGRQFSNSRSEMNVSTLELGDSALYLCASSSGQGADEQYFGPGTRLTVT.

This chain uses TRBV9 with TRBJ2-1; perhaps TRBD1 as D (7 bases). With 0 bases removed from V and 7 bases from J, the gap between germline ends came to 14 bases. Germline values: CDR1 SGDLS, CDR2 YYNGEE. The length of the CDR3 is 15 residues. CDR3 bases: TGTGCCAGCAGCGTAGTTGTGACAGGGACTAATGAGCAGTTCTTC. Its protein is CASSVVVTGTNEQFF.

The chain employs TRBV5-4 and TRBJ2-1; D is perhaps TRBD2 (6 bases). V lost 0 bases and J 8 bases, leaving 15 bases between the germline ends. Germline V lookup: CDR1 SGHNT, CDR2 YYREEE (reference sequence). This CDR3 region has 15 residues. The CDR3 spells CASSLVGTSSDEQFF. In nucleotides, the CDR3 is TGTGCCAGCAGCTTGGTGGGGACTTCCTCCGATGAGCAGTTCTTC.

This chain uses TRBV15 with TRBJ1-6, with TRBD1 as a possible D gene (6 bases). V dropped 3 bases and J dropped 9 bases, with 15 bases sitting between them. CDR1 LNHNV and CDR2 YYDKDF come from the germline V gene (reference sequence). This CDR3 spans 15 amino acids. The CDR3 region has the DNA TGTGCCACCAGCAGGAGACGGGACACCTCTTCACCCCTCCACTTT. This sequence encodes CATSRRRDTSSPLHF. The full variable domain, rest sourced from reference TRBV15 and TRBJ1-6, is DAMVIQNPRYQVTQFGKPVTLSCSQTLNHNVMYWYQQKSSQAPKLLFHYYDKDFNNEADTPDNFQSRRPNTSFCFLDIRSPGLGDTAMYLCATSRRRDTSSPLHFGNGTRLTVT.

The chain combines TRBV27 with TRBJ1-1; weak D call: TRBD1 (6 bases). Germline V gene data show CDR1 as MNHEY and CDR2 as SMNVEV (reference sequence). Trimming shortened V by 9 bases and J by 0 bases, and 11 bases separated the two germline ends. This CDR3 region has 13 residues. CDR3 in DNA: TGTGCCAGTTACCAGGGGATGAACACTGAAGCTTTCTTT. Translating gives CASYQGMNTEAFF.

This CDR3 is CASSATGATSTDTQYF. The CDR3 DNA reads as TGTGCCAGCAGCGCGACAGGGGCTACTAGCACAGATACGCAGTATTTT. V usage is TRBV27 and J usage is TRBJ2-3; 8 bases are shared with TRBD1. The junction had 8 bases not matched to a gene; V was cut back by 6 bases and J by 0 bases. The CDR3 runs to 16 residues. Per germline, CDR1 MNHEY and CDR2 SMNVEV (reference sequence).

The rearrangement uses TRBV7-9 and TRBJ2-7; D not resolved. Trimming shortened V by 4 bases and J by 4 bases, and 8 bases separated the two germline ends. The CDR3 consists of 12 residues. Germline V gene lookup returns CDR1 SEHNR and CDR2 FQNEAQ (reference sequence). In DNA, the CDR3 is TGTGCCAGCAGCTCCCAGGTTTACGAGCAGTACTTC. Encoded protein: CASSSQVYEQYF.

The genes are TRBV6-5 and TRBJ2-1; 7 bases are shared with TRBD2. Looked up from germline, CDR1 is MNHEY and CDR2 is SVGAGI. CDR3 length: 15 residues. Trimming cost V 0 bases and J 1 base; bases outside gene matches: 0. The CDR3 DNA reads TGTGCCAGCAGTTACTCGGGGGGGTCCTACAATGAGCAGTTCTTC. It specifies CASSYSGGSYNEQFF.

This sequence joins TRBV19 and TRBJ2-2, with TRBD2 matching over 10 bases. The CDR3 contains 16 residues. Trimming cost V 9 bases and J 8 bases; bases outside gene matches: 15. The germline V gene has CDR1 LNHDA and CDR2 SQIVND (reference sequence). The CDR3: CASHHRASGRRGELFF. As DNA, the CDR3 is TGTGCCAGCCACCACCGGGCTAGCGGGAGACGTGGGGAGCTGTTTTTT.

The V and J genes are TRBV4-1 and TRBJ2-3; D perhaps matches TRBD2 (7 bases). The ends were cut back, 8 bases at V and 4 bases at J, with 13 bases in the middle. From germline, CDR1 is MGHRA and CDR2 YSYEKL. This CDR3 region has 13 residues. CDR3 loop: CASEGGGPDTQYF. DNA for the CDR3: TGCGCCAGCGAGGGGGGGGGCCCAGATACGCAGTATTTT.

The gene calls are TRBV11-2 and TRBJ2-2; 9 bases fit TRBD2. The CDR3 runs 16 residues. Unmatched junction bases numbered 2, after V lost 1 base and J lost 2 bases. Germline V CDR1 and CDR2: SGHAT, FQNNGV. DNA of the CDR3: TGTGCCAGCAGCTTAGTAGCGGGGGTTAACACCGGGGAGCTGTTTTTT. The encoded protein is CASSLVAGVNTGELFF. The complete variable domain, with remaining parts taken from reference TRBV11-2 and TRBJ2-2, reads EAGVAQSPRYKIIEKRQSVAFWCNPISGHATLYWYQQILGQGPKLLIQFQNNGVVDDSQLPKDRFSAERLKGVDSTLKIQPAKLEDSAVYLCASSLVAGVNTGELFFGEGSRLTVL.

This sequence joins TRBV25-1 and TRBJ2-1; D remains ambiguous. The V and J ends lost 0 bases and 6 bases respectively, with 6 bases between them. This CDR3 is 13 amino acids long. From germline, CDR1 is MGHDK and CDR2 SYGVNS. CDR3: CASSEYLSNEQFF. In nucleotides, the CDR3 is TGTGCCAGCAGTGAATACCTGTCCAATGAGCAGTTCTTC. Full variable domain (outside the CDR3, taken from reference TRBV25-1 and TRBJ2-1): EADIYQTPRYLVIGTGKKITLECSQTMGHDKMYWYQQDPGMELHLIHYSYGVNSTEKGDLSSESTVSRIRTEHFPLTLESARPSHTSQYLCASSEYLSNEQFFGPGTRLTVL.

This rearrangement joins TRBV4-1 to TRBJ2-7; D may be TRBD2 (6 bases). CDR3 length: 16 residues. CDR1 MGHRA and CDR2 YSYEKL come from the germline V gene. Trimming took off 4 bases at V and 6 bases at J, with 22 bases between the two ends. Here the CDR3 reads CASSRDIAVIISEQYF. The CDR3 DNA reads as TGCGCCAGCAGCCGAGATATAGCGGTTATAATATCCGAGCAGTACTTC.

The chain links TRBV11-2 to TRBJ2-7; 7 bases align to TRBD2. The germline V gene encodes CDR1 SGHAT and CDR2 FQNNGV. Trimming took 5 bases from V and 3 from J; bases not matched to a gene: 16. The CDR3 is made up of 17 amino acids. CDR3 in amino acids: CASSRITIGGGIYEQYF. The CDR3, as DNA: TGTGCCAGCAGCCGTATTACGATTGGGGGGGGGATCTACGAGCAGTACTTC.

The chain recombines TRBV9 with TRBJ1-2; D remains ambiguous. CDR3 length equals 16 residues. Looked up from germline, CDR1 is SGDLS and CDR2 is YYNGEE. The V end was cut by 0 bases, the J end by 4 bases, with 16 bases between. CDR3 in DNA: TGTGCCAGCAGCGTAGGGATTGTACAGTCGGTCTATGGCTACACCTTC. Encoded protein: CASSVGIVQSVYGYTF. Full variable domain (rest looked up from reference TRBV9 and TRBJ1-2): DSGVTQTPKHLITATGQRVTLRCSPRSGDLSVYWYQQSLDQGLQFLIQYYNGEERAKGNILERFSAQQFPDLHSELNLSSLELGDSALYFCASSVGIVQSVYGYTFGSGTRLTVV.

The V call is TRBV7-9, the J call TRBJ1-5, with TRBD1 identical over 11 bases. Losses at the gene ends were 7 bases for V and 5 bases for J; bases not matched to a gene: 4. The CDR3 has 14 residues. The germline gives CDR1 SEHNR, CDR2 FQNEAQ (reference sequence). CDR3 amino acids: CASKLGQGDQPQHF. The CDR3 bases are TGTGCCAGCAAATTGGGACAGGGGGATCAGCCCCAGCATTTT.